This T cell receptor (beta chain) was recorded in a study of metastatic and nonmetastatic thyroid tumors. Study in general: Comparison of repertoires was carried out across blood and tumor or nodule tissue from malignant and benign thyroid patients.

Thyroid surgery took place with no prior treatment in any patient. TCRdb re-called the PCR reads with MiXCR. The sample has approximately 35,000 clones; about 15% are singletons. Between the trimmed V and J ends, which lost 5 bases and 1 base, there was a span of 10 bases. The CDR3 sequence is 14 residues long. Germline-derived CDR1 and CDR2 are SGHTS and YDEGEE. The J gene is TRBJ1-5, the V gene TRBV5-8; D is unclear. The receptor's source is a male donor with papillary thyroid cancer or a benign thyroid nodule (not recorded which). Some clones in this sample may be carry-over from other donors' samples. Sequencing was done on a sample of blood. The CDR3 reads CASRLGISNQPQHF. The CDR3 bases are TGTGCCAGCAGACTTGGTATCAGCAATCAGCCCCAGCATTTT.